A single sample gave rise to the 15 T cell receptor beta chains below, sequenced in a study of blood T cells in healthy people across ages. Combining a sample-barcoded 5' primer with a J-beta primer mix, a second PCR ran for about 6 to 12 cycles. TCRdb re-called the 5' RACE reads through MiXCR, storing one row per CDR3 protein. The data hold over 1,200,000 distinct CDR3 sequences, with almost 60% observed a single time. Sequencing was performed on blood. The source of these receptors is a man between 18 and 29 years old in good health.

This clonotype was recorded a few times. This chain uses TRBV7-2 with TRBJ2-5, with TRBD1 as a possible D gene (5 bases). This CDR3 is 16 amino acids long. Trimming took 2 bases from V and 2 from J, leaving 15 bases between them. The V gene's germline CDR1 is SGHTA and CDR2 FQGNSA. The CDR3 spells CASSLSLRTPQETQYF. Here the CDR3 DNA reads TGTGCCAGCAGCTTAAGCCTGCGGACACCTCAAGAGACCCAGTACTTC.

The CDR3 sequence: CASSEETNEQFF. For the CDR3, the DNA is TGTGCCAGCAGTGAGGAGACCAATGAGCAGTTCTTC. The gene calls are TRBV2 and TRBJ2-1; no definite D call. Trimming cost V 3 bases and J 6 bases, with 6 bases left between them. Germline V gene sequence: CDR1 SNHLY, CDR2 FYNNEI. This CDR3 is 12 amino acids long.

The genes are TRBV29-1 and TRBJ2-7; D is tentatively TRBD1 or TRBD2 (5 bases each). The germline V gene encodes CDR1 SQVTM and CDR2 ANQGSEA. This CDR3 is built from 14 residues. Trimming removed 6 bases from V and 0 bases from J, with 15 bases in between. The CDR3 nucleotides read TGCAGCGTGCTCCGGGACGGAGACTCCTACGAGCAGTACTTC. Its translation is CSVLRDGDSYEQYF.

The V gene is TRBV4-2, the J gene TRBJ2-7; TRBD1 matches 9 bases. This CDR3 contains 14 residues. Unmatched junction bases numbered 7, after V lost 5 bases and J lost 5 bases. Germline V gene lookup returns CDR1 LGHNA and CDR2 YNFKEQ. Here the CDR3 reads CASSWGQGKHEQYF. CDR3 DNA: TGTGCCAGCAGCTGGGGACAGGGAAAGCACGAGCAGTACTTC.

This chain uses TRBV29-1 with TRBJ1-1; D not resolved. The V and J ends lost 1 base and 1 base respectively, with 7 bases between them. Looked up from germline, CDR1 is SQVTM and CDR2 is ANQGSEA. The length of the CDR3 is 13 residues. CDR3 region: CSVEAAKNTEAFF. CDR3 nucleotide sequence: TGCAGCGTTGAAGCAGCCAAGAACACTGAAGCTTTCTTT.

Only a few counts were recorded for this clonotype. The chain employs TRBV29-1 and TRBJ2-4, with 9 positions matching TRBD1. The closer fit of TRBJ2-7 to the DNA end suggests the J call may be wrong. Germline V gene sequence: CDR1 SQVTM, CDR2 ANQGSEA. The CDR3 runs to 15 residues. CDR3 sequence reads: CSVAGGQTGGYEQYF. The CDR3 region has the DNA TGCAGCGTTGCGGGGGGCCAGACAGGGGGATACGAGCAGTACTTC.

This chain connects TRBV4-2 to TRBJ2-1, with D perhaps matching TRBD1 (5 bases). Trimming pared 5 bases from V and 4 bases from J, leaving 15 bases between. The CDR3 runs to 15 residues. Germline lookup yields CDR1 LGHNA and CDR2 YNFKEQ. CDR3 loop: CASSTGSGGYNEQFF. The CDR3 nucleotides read TGTGCCAGCAGCACAGGTTCGGGCGGTTACAATGAGCAGTTCTTC.

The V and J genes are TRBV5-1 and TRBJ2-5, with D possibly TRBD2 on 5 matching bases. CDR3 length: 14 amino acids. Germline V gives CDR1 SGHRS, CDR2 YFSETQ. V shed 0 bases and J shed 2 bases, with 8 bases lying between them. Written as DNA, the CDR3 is TGCGCCAGCAGCTTGGGGGGAGAACAAGAGACCCAGTACTTC. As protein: CASSLGGEQETQYF.

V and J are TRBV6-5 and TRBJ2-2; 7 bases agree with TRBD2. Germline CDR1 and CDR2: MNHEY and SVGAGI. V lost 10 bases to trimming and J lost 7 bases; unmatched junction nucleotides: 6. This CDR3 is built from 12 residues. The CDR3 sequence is CATWTRHGELFF. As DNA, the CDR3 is TGTGCCACCTGGACTAGACACGGGGAGCTGTTTTTT.

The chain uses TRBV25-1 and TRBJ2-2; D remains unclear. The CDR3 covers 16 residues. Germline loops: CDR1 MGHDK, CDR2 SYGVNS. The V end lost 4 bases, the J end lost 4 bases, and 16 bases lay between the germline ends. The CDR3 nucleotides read TGTGCCAGCAGTGTTTCCAGGAGTGGGGTCACCGGGGAGCTGTTTTTT. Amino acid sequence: CASSVSRSGVTGELFF.

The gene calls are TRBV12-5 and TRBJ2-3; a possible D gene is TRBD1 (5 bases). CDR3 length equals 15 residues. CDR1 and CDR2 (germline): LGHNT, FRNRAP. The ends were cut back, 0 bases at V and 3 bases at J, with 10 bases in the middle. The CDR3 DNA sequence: TGTGCTAGTGGTTTGGTTGGGGCAGGTACAGATACGCAGTATTTT. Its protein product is CASGLVGAGTDTQYF.

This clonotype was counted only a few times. DNA of the CDR3: TGCAGTGCCAAGTGCGCGGGCGCCTACAATGAGCAGTTCTTC. Translating gives CSAKCAGAYNEQFF. The chain recombines TRBV20-1 with TRBJ2-1; tentative D call: TRBD2 (5 bases). Trimming pared 6 bases from V and 2 bases from J, leaving 14 bases between. CDR1 is DFQATT and CDR2 is SNEGSKA in the germline V gene (reference sequence). The CDR3 totals 14 residues.

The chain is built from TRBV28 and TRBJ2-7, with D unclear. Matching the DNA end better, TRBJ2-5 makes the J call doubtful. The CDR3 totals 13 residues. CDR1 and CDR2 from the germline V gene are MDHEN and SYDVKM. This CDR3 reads CASSLLQRETQYF. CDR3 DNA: TGTGCCAGCAGTTTGCTACAGAGAGAGACCCAGTACTTC.

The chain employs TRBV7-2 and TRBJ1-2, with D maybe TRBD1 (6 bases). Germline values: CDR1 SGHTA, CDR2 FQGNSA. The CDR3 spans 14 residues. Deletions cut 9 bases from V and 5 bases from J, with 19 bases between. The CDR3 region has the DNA TGTGCCAGTACAACTACTTGGACAGATTATGGCTACACCTTC. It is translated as CASTTTWTDYGYTF.

Here the CDR3 reads CASEPADRYEQYF. In DNA, the CDR3 is TGTGCCAGCGAGCCGGCAGATCGTTACGAGCAGTACTTC. This rearrangement joins TRBV6-2 or TRBV6-3 to TRBJ2-7; no clear D. The germline CDR1 and CDR2 sequences are MNHEY and SVGEGT. V lost 8 bases to trimming and J lost 4 bases, with 15 bases between them. The CDR3 is made up of 13 amino acids.